What follows are 18 T cell receptor beta chains derived from one specimen sequenced in a study of yellow fever vaccine responses in identical twins. MiXCR, applied by TCRdb to the RT-PCR reads, yields one record per CDR3 protein. Found here are roughly 36,000 distinct CDR3 sequences, approximately 54% of them singletons; the top ten hold roughly 4.5%. The material was T cells from blood (PBMCs), unsorted or a sorted subset (not recorded which), obtained before or after yellow fever vaccination (not recorded which). All receptors come from a woman in her late teens or twenties who received the yellow fever vaccine.

The CDR3 region is CASSLGDRVEKLFF. For the CDR3, the DNA is TGTGCCAGCAGCTTAGGGGACAGGGTTGAAAAACTGTTTTTT. V gene TRBV11-3 combines with J gene TRBJ1-4; 9 positions match TRBD1. In germline, CDR1 is SGHNT, CDR2 YENEEA. V lost 1 base, J lost 7 bases, and 1 base stayed unmatched. This CDR3 spans 14 amino acids.

This rearrangement joins TRBV4-1 to TRBJ2-3; TRBD2 aligns across 10 bases. The junction had 7 bases not matched to a gene; V was cut back by 4 bases and J by 0 bases. Looked up from germline, CDR1 is MGHRA and CDR2 is YSYEKL. The CDR3 totals 17 residues. CDR3 nucleotide sequence: TGCGCCAGCAGCCTTCGCACTAGCGGGGAAAGCACAGATACGCAGTATTTT. Its translation: CASSLRTSGESTDTQYF.

The chain has TRBV5-6 and TRBJ1-2; 8 nucleotides agree with TRBD1. The trim removed 1 base at V and 4 bases at J, leaving 9 bases unmatched. This CDR3 region has 16 residues. Germline values: CDR1 SGHDT, CDR2 YYEEEE. CDR3 sequence: CASSLFGTGDFYGYTF. CDR3 coding DNA: TGTGCCAGCAGCTTGTTTGGGACAGGCGACTTCTATGGCTACACCTTC.

A note on this clonotype: The germline gene is not matched at one end of the junction; a read error may be the cause. The chain joins TRBV2 to TRBJ1-2; tentatively, D is TRBD1 (5 bases). The CDR3 has 9 amino acids. Germline V gene data show CDR1 as SNHLY and CDR2 as FYNNEI. The CDR3 bases are TGTGCCAGCAGTCGGGGGGACCTCTTC. It specifies CASSRGDLF.

This clonotype was recorded a few times. This chain's CDR3 is CASSLSNSLRGNTIYF. DNA of the CDR3: TGTGCCAGCAGCCTATCAAACTCCTTGCGGGGAAACACCATATATTTT. The chain has TRBV6-1 and TRBJ1-3, with no clear D. V was shortened by 6 bases and J by 4 bases, with 19 bases between the two germline ends. The V gene's germline CDR1 is MNHNS and CDR2 SASEGT. The CDR3 has 16 amino acids.

The chain uses TRBV10-3 and TRBJ2-2; D is ambiguous. This CDR3 has 14 amino acids. Germline V lookup: CDR1 ENHRY, CDR2 SYGVKD. The ends were cut back, 7 bases at V and 3 bases at J, with 12 bases in the middle. The CDR3 region has the DNA TGTGCCATCACAAACTCCCCGGACACCGGGGAGCTGTTTTTT. Its translation: CAITNSPDTGELFF.

Written as DNA, the CDR3 is TGTGCCAGCAGCATCAGGACAGGGAGGAACACCGGGGAGCTGTTTTTT. It specifies CASSIRTGRNTGELFF. The rearrangement joins TRBV11-2 to TRBJ2-2; 8 positions match TRBD1. V shed 5 bases, J shed 1 base, and the junction held 6 bases outside the gene matches. The germline V gene has CDR1 SGHAT and CDR2 FQNNGV. The CDR3 consists of 16 residues.

This chain links TRBV20-1 with TRBJ1-1, with D perhaps matching TRBD1 (6 bases). Germline lookup yields CDR1 DFQATT and CDR2 SNEGSKA (reference sequence). With 1 base removed from V and 4 bases from J, the gap between germline ends came to 10 bases. CDR3 length: 13 amino acids. CDR3 in DNA: TGCAGTGCTAGAGTTCGGGGGGCCACTGAAGCTTTCTTT. This encodes CSARVRGATEAFF.

V is TRBV11-1 and J is TRBJ1-1; a possible D gene is TRBD1 (5 bases). V dropped 5 bases and J dropped 3 bases, with 13 bases sitting between them. Germline CDR1 and CDR2: SGHAT and FQDESV (reference sequence). The CDR3 totals 14 residues. In DNA form, the CDR3 reads TGTGCCAGCAGCCGGGGGGGTAAGGACACTGAAGCTTTCTTT. Its translation is CASSRGGKDTEAFF.

V and J are TRBV11-3 and TRBJ2-7; 9 bases fit TRBD1. The CDR3 spans 15 residues. V lost 2 bases to trimming and J lost 6 bases; unmatched junction nucleotides: 8. Germline CDR1 and CDR2: SGHNT and YENEEA. CDR3 bases: TGTGCCAGCAGCTTATTGCTGGGGACAGGGATCGAGCAGTACTTC. Its protein is CASSLLLGTGIEQYF.

By sample fraction, this clonotype is medium-sized (0.01 to 0.1%). This chain links TRBV11-3 with TRBJ2-1; 8 bases are shared with TRBD2. CDR3 length: 15 amino acids. Germline CDR1 SGHNT, CDR2 YENEEA. The V gene end was trimmed by 5 bases and the J gene end by 8 bases; junction bases not matched to a gene: 11. This chain's CDR3 is CASSGSSGTMDEQFF. The DNA for the CDR3 is TGTGCCAGCAGCGGCAGTAGCGGGACCATGGATGAGCAGTTCTTC.

This clonotype turned up a few times. The chain links TRBV29-1 to TRBJ2-7, with TRBD2 matching 9 bases. CDR1 SQVTM and CDR2 ANQGSEA come from the germline V gene. The CDR3 totals 13 residues. The ends lost 1 base at V and 6 bases at J; junction bases unmatched: 4. CDR3 DNA: TGCAGCGTTGAAGGTAGCGGGAGTGTCGAGCAGTACTTC. Its translation: CSVEGSGSVEQYF.

The chain employs TRBV5-6 and TRBJ2-7; D perhaps matches TRBD2 (5 bases). The V gene's germline CDR1 is SGHDT and CDR2 YYEEEE. V lost 4 bases, J lost 1 base, and 9 bases lay in between. The CDR3 loop spans 13 amino acids. CDR3 amino acids: CASSRLPSYEQYV. CDR3 nucleotide sequence: TGTGCCAGCAGCAGACTACCTTCCTACGAGCAGTACGTC.

This clonotype was counted between two and nine times. This sequence joins TRBV7-9 and TRBJ2-5, with a tentative D call TRBD1 (5 bases). Trimming removed 2 bases at V and 2 bases at J, with 12 bases between. CDR3 length: 15 amino acids. Germline V gives CDR1 SEHNR, CDR2 FQNEAQ (reference sequence). The CDR3 reads CASSLFQGTQETQYF. The DNA of the CDR3 is TGTGCCAGCAGCTTATTCCAGGGTACACAAGAGACCCAGTACTTC.

This clonotype was counted only a few times. V gene TRBV9 combines with J gene TRBJ2-1; tentative D call: TRBD2 (5 bases). CDR3 length: 14 residues. Trimming took off 4 bases at V and 2 bases at J, with 10 bases between the two ends. Germline V lookup: CDR1 SGDLS, CDR2 YYNGEE. The CDR3 reads CASSLRDAYNEQFF. The CDR3 DNA reads as TGTGCCAGCAGCTTGAGGGATGCCTACAATGAGCAGTTCTTC.

This clonotype was counted between two and nine times. The V gene is TRBV3-1, the J gene TRBJ2-7; TRBD1 aligns across 7 bases. The CDR3 sequence is 13 residues long. CDR1 and CDR2 (germline): LGHDT, YNNKEL (reference sequence). V lost 4 bases, J lost 3 bases, and 3 bases stayed unmatched. The CDR3 here is CASSLGQYYEQYF. The DNA for the CDR3 is TGTGCCAGCAGCCTGGGACAGTACTACGAGCAGTACTTC.

This rearrangement joins TRBV10-1 to TRBJ1-1; D is unresolved. Looked up from germline, CDR1 is WNHNN and CDR2 is SYGVQD (reference sequence). Trimming took 6 bases from V and 4 from J, leaving 12 bases between them. The CDR3 contains 13 residues. CDR3 sequence (DNA): TGCGCCAGCAGGAGGTCTGTGAGCACTGAAGCTTTCTTT. This encodes CASRRSVSTEAFF.

The chain carries TRBV19 and TRBJ1-2; TRBD1 is a possible D gene (5 bases). The germline V gene encodes CDR1 LNHDA and CDR2 SQIVND (reference sequence). V lost 7 bases and J lost 6, with 15 bases in between. The CDR3 contains 13 residues. CDR3 protein: CASTTLQGDGYTF. CDR3 DNA sequence: TGTGCCAGTACCACCCTCCAAGGGGATGGCTACACCTTC.